The 17 T cell receptor beta chains below come from one sample, sequenced in a study. From the RT-PCR reads, TCRdb called clonotypes with MiXCR, one entry per CDR3 protein. The data contain 650,000 to 800,000 distinct CDR3 sequences, 14% of them seen just once; the ten biggest clones take up 3.6%. Sequencing used memory CD4+ T cells from blood. The receptor source for this set is a female donor in good health, serving as a healthy control.

Points on this clonotype: A read error may produce the germline difference seen at one junction end. This chain links TRBV5-1 with TRBJ1-1, with D maybe TRBD1 (5 bases). Germline lookup yields CDR1 SGHRS and CDR2 YFSETQ. The CDR3 covers 16 residues. The DNA for the CDR3 is TGCGCCAGCAGCCCCCGGGCGGTCGAGGGGAACGCTGAAGCTTTCTTT. As protein: CASSPRAVEGNAEAFF.

The chain is built from TRBV7-9 and TRBJ1-1; D is uncertain. V lost 3 bases and J lost 1, with 15 bases in between. Per the germline V gene, CDR1 is SEHNR and CDR2 is FQNEAQ (reference sequence). This CDR3 contains 16 residues. CDR3 sequence: CASSFSYAVPNTEAFF. The DNA of the CDR3 is TGTGCCAGCAGCTTTTCTTATGCGGTCCCGAACACTGAAGCTTTCTTT.

The chain carries TRBV14 and TRBJ2-7; the D is unclear. CDR1 is SGHDN, CDR2 FVKESK, per germline. V was cut by 3 bases and J by 1 base, with 13 bases left in between. The CDR3 runs to 15 residues. The CDR3 DNA follows: TGTGCCAGCAGCCAGACCCGGGCCGCATCCTACGAGCAGTACTTC. Protein product: CASSQTRAASYEQYF.

J is TRBJ2-2 and V is TRBV11-2, with 8 bases identical to TRBD2. Germline lookup yields CDR1 SGHAT and CDR2 FQNNGV. This CDR3 spans 18 amino acids. V was clipped by 1 base and J by 3 bases; unmatched bases: 10. The CDR3 coding sequence is TGTGCCAGCAGCTTAGTGCCAGGGCTAGCGGGTGACACCGGGGAGCTGTTTTTT. Its protein product is CASSLVPGLAGDTGELFF.

This clonotype has more than one count but fewer than ten. This chain joins TRBV6-2 or TRBV6-3 and TRBJ2-2; TRBD2 matches 7 bases. Germline-derived CDR1 and CDR2 are MNHEY and SVGEGT. V shed 6 bases, J shed 5 bases, and the junction held 6 bases outside the gene matches. CDR3 length: 14 residues. The CDR3 is CASRVLATTGELFF. The CDR3 DNA reads as TGTGCCAGCAGGGTACTAGCGACAACCGGGGAGCTGTTTTTT.

This clonotype was found many times. The chain carries TRBV12-3 or TRBV12-4 and TRBJ1-2, with 10 bases lining up with TRBD1. The CDR3 is 13 residues long. J gave up 8 bases and V 2 bases, and 2 bases lay outside the gene matches. Here the CDR3 reads CASSLRQGAGYTF. CDR3 DNA: TGTGCCAGCAGTTTACGACAGGGGGCCGGCTACACCTTC.

J is TRBJ1-5 and V is TRBV6-5; possibly TRBD1 for D (6 bases). There are 16 residues in the CDR3. Germline loops: CDR1 MNHEY, CDR2 SVGAGI. Between the trimmed V and J ends, which lost 5 bases and 10 bases, there was a span of 24 bases. CDR3: CASSAIPGAHHDPQHF. CDR3 in DNA: TGTGCCAGCAGTGCCATACCGGGGGCACATCATGATCCCCAGCATTTT.

This clonotype was picked up many times. This rearrangement joins TRBV5-4 to TRBJ1-1; D may be TRBD1 (6 bases). This CDR3 has 13 amino acids. Per germline, CDR1 SGHNT and CDR2 YYREEE (reference sequence). Trimming removed 0 bases from V and 4 bases from J, with 7 bases in between. The CDR3 is CASSLGGPTEAFF. DNA of the CDR3: TGTGCCAGCAGCTTGGGGGGGCCCACTGAAGCTTTCTTT. Supplemented by reference TRBV5-4 and TRBJ1-1, the full variable domain reads ETGVTQSPTHLIKTRGQQVTLRCSSQSGHNTVSWYQQALGQGPQFIFQYYREEENGRGNFPPRFSGLQFPNYSSELNVNALELDDSALYLCASSLGGPTEAFFGQGTRLTVV.

The V gene is TRBV5-1, the J gene TRBJ2-2; weak D call: TRBD2 (5 bases). The CDR3 length is 16 residues. Germline loops: CDR1 SGHRS, CDR2 YFSETQ. V was pared by 0 bases and J by 2 bases, with 11 bases between. CDR3 amino acids: CASSLGAGPNTGELFF. The DNA for the CDR3 is TGCGCCAGCAGCTTGGGGGCGGGCCCCAACACCGGGGAGCTGTTTTTT.

There are a few counts of this clonotype. This chain joins TRBV7-8 and TRBJ2-7, with D unresolved. Germline V gene data show CDR1 as SGHVS and CDR2 as FQNEAQ. There are 15 residues in the CDR3. Trimming shortened V by 2 bases and J by 3 bases, and 14 bases separated the two germline ends. This CDR3 reads CASSLSRTPVYEQYF. DNA for the CDR3: TGTGCCAGCAGCTTATCAAGGACCCCCGTCTACGAGCAGTACTTC.

This rearrangement joins TRBV24-1 to TRBJ2-3, with TRBD2 identical over 9 bases. The CDR3 has 15 amino acids. V lost 2 bases, J lost 6 bases, and 5 bases stayed unmatched. CDR1 is KGHDR, CDR2 SFDVKD, per germline. CDR3: CATSDWRGGRDTQYF. The DNA for the CDR3 is TGTGCCACCAGTGATTGGCGGGGGGGCCGCGATACGCAGTATTTT.

CDR3 region: CASSVGQLNEKLFF. In DNA form, the CDR3 reads TGTGCCAGCAGTGTGGGACAGCTTAATGAAAAACTGTTTTTT. The chain uses TRBV6-2 or TRBV6-3 and TRBJ1-4; TRBD1 agrees at 7 bases. In germline, CDR1 is MNHEY, CDR2 SVGEGT. This CDR3 spans 14 amino acids. The trim removed 5 bases at V and 4 bases at J, leaving 4 bases unmatched.

This clonotype was found a few times. The chain is built from TRBV10-2 and TRBJ2-1, with 9 bases matching TRBD1. Per germline, CDR1 WSHSY and CDR2 SAAADI. CDR3 size: 16 residues. V lost 6 bases, J lost 3 bases, and 9 bases stayed unmatched. The CDR3 DNA follows: TGCGCCAGCAGCGCCGGGACAGGGCAATTCTACAATGAGCAGTTCTTC. The encoded protein is CASSAGTGQFYNEQFF.

The chain recombines TRBV4-3 with TRBJ1-2, with D possibly matching TRBD1 (6 bases). Trimming left V 4 bases short and J 7 bases short, with 13 bases between. The germline V gene has CDR1 LGHNA and CDR2 YSLEER. The CDR3 covers 13 residues. CDR3 loop: CASSPEVGAGYTF. The CDR3 coding sequence is TGCGCCAGCAGCCCAGAGGTGGGGGCTGGCTACACCTTC.

V gene TRBV20-1 combines with J gene TRBJ1-1; tentatively, D is TRBD1 (5 bases). Germline V gene lookup returns CDR1 DFQATT and CDR2 SNEGSKA (reference sequence). The CDR3 totals 16 residues. V lost 3 bases and J 1 base, leaving 18 bases between the germline ends. The CDR3 DNA reads as TGCAGTGCTAGCCCTCCATTTACGACAGCGAACACTGAAGCTTTCTTT. Protein sequence: CSASPPFTTANTEAFF.

The gene calls are TRBV12-3 or TRBV12-4 and TRBJ2-1; D perhaps matches TRBD1 (6 bases). This CDR3 spans 14 amino acids. Trimming pared 6 bases from V and 5 bases from J, leaving 14 bases between. CDR3 residues: CASSPGQFNNEQFF. In DNA form, the CDR3 reads TGTGCCAGCAGCCCTGGACAGTTTAACAATGAGCAGTTCTTC.

This clonotype was detected only a few times. The V call is TRBV4-2, the J call TRBJ2-3; TRBD1 or TRBD2 may be the D gene (7 bases each). The CDR3 covers 15 residues. Between the trimmed V and J ends, which lost 5 bases and 4 bases, there was a span of 16 bases. Germline CDR1 and CDR2: LGHNA and YNFKEQ. The CDR3 nucleotides are TGTGCCAGCAGCTCGACAGGGAGGGAGGCAGATACGCAGTATTTT. It encodes CASSSTGREADTQYF.